This T cell receptor (beta chain) came from a study of graft-versus-host responses after intestinal transplantation. Study as a whole: Isolated intestinal, liver-intestinal, or multivisceral transplants had been given to the recipients.

Concerning this clone itself: Antigen specificity is unknown.

The study, taken as a whole, reports: Declines in HvG clones occurring early post-transplant were associated with peak circulating GvH clone levels. GvH clones were identified in recipient marrow, with some first appearing in ileum or blood.

The repertoire was sequenced with immunoSEQ multiplex PCR; TCRdb's copy has only in-frame clones and lacks some. The sample has roughly 100,000 clones, more than 75% seen once. This TCR was recovered from a human donor who received an intestinal transplant. The input for sequencing was unstimulated CD4+ T cells sorted from spleen or lymph node cells, taken before intestinal transplant.

CDR3 loop: CASSFGCYTF. In DNA, the CDR3 is TGTGCCAGCAGCTTTGGATGCTACACCTTC. This chain connects TRBV5-4 to TRBJ1-2, with D unclear. Trimming left V 2 bases short and J 9 bases short, with 5 bases between. CDR1 SGHNT and CDR2 YYREEE come from the germline V gene (reference sequence). The CDR3 spans 10 residues.